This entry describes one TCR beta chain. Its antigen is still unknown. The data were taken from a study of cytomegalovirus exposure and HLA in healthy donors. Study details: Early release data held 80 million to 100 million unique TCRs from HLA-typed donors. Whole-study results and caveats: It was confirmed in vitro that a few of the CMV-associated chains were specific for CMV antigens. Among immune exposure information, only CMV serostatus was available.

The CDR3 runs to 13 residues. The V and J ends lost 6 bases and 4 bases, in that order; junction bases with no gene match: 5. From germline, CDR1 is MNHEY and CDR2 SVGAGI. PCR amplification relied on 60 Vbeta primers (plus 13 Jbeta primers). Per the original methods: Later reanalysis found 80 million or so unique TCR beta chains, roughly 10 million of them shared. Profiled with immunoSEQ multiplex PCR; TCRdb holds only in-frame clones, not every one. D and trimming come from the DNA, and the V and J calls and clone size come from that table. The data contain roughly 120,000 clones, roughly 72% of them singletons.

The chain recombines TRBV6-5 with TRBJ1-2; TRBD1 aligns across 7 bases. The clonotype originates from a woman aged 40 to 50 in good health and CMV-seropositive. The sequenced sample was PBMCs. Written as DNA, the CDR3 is TGTGCCAGCAGCCGGGGACAGTTCTATGGCTACACCTTC. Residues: CASSRGQFYGYTF.